The 18 T cell receptor beta chains reported below all come from one sample, sequenced in a study of cytomegalovirus exposure and HLA in healthy donors. A multiplex PCR was run with 60 Vbeta primers and 13 Jbeta primers. Sequencing used immunoSEQ multiplex PCR; TCRdb keeps in-frame clones, though not all of them. The table includes 150,000 or so clones, over 65% detected once. Material for sequencing was PBMCs. Every receptor here comes from a female donor in good health and CMV-seronegative.

This chain uses TRBV5-1 with TRBJ2-1; 13 nucleotides agree with TRBD2. The junction had 3 bases not matched to a gene; V was cut back by 7 bases and J by 5 bases. The CDR3 extends over 14 amino acids. Germline lookup yields CDR1 SGHRS and CDR2 YFSETQ. CDR3 DNA sequence: TGCGCCAGCTTCGGGACTAGCGGGAACAATGAGCAGTTCTTC. Protein: CASFGTSGNNEQFF. Full variable domain (missing parts from reference TRBV5-1 and TRBJ2-1): KAGVTQTPRYLIKTRGQQVTLSCSPISGHRSVSWYQQTPGQGLQFLFEYFSETQRNKGNFPGRFSGRQFSNSRSEMNVSTLELGDSALYLCASFGTSGNNEQFFGPGTRLTVL.

The gene calls are TRBV28 and TRBJ1-4, with 9 bases matching TRBD1. In germline, CDR1 is MDHEN, CDR2 SYDVKM. Trimming cost V 4 bases and J 5 bases; bases outside gene matches: 5. This CDR3 is 15 amino acids long. CDR3 region: CASSSSGQGNEKLFF. The CDR3 DNA follows: TGTGCCAGCAGTTCGTCCGGACAGGGGAATGAAAAACTGTTTTTT.

The gene calls are TRBV2 and TRBJ2-3; D gene ambiguous. The CDR3 consists of 14 residues. Germline values: CDR1 SNHLY, CDR2 FYNNEI. Trimming left V 0 bases short and J 2 bases short, with 6 bases between. CDR3: CASSEASITDTQYF. As DNA, the CDR3 is TGTGCCAGCAGTGAAGCTTCAATCACAGATACGCAGTATTTT.

V is TRBV2 and J is TRBJ1-2; no clear D. This CDR3 is built from 15 residues. The V gene lost 5 bases and the J gene lost 4 bases, with 17 bases spanning the gap. Germline assignment: CDR1 SNHLY and CDR2 FYNNEI. CDR3 in DNA: TGTGCCAGCAGTTCCCCCGAGGGTGGTAGCTATGGCTACACCTTC. Its protein is CASSSPEGGSYGYTF. The whole variable domain, filled in from reference TRBV2 and TRBJ1-2, reads EPEVTQTPSHQVTQMGQEVILRCVPISNHLYFYWYRQILGQKVEFLVSFYNNEISEKSEIFDDQFSVERPDGSNFTLKIRSTKLEDSAMYFCASSSPEGGSYGYTFGSGTRLTVV.

V gene TRBV19 combines with J gene TRBJ2-1; perhaps TRBD1 as D (6 bases). CDR1 is LNHDA and CDR2 is SQIVND in the germline V gene (reference sequence). Trimming took off 8 bases at V and 8 bases at J, with 13 bases between the two ends. The CDR3 has 12 residues. This chain's CDR3 is CASGQGWDEQFF. The CDR3, as DNA: TGTGCCAGTGGCCAGGGGTGGGATGAGCAGTTCTTC. Based on the CDR3 plus reference TRBV19 and TRBJ2-1, the full variable domain is DGGITQSPKYLFRKEGQNVTLSCEQNLNHDAMYWYRQDPGQGLRLIYYSQIVNDFQKGDIAEGYSVSREKKESFPLTVTSAQKNPTAFYLCASGQGWDEQFFGPGTRLTVL.

This clone has just a few counts. The CDR3 coding sequence is TGTGCCAGCAGCCCAAGCGGGACTAGCTTGAATGAGCAGTTCTTC. It specifies CASSPSGTSLNEQFF. The chain is built from TRBV9 and TRBJ2-1, with 9 nucleotides matching TRBD2. The germline V gene encodes CDR1 SGDLS and CDR2 YYNGEE. There are 15 residues in the CDR3. Trimming at V came to 4 bases and at J to 7 bases, leaving 9 bases not matched to a gene.

The rearrangement joins TRBV4-2 to TRBJ2-3; 10 bases are shared with TRBD2. V lost 6 bases, J lost 0 bases, and 18 bases stayed unmatched. Per the germline V gene, CDR1 is LGHNA and CDR2 is YNFKEQ. This CDR3 is built from 20 residues. CDR3 DNA sequence: TGTGCCAGCAGTAGTTTGGGCGGGGGAGCGGGGGGGGCTAGCACAGATACGCAGTATTTT. This sequence encodes CASSSLGGGAGGASTDTQYF.

The chain recombines TRBV9 with TRBJ2-2; D possibly corresponds to TRBD2 (6 bases). Germline V lookup: CDR1 SGDLS, CDR2 YYNGEE. V dropped 3 bases and J dropped 2 bases, with 14 bases sitting between them. There are 16 residues in the CDR3. As DNA, the CDR3 is TGTGCCAGCAGCGATCCCCGGGACTCAAACACCGGGGAGCTGTTTTTT. It specifies CASSDPRDSNTGELFF.

The V and J genes are TRBV2 and TRBJ2-5; D unresolved. The end of the DNA is better explained by TRBJ2-7, so the J call may be wrong. The CDR3 runs to 14 residues. CDR1 and CDR2 (germline): SNHLY, FYNNEI. CDR3 region: CASSSQGTNYEQYF. The CDR3 region has the DNA TGTGCCAGCAGCTCCCAAGGAACCAACTACGAGCAGTACTTC.

V is TRBV15 and J is TRBJ2-5; tentative D call: TRBD1 (6 bases). Trimming cost V 0 bases and J 5 bases, with 13 bases left between them. CDR3 size: 15 residues. Germline V gene data show CDR1 as LNHNV and CDR2 as YYDKDF (reference sequence). This CDR3 is CATSREDNRDETQYF. The CDR3 DNA reads TGTGCCACCAGCAGAGAGGACAACAGGGACGAGACCCAGTACTTC.

This chain connects TRBV7-9 to TRBJ2-1, with TRBD2 matching 13 bases. The CDR3 is 14 amino acids. The germline CDR1 and CDR2 sequences are SEHNR and FQNEAQ (reference sequence). After removal of 6 bases from V and 8 bases from J, the junction contained 4 bases not matched to a gene. The CDR3 is CASSPGLAGDEQFF. The CDR3 DNA is TGTGCCAGCAGTCCTGGACTAGCGGGGGATGAGCAGTTCTTC.

This clone was recorded once. The V gene is TRBV5-1, the J gene TRBJ2-1, with TRBD2 matching over 7 bases. V dropped 4 bases and J dropped 2; count of bases not matched to a gene: 6. Looked up from germline, CDR1 is SGHRS and CDR2 is YFSETQ. The CDR3 covers 15 residues. CDR3 nucleotides: TGCGCCAGCAGCCCCCTCAGCGGGGCCTACAATGAGCAGTTCTTC. It encodes CASSPLSGAYNEQFF. Complete variable domain (other parts from reference TRBV5-1 and TRBJ2-1): KAGVTQTPRYLIKTRGQQVTLSCSPISGHRSVSWYQQTPGQGLQFLFEYFSETQRNKGNFPGRFSGRQFSNSRSEMNVSTLELGDSALYLCASSPLSGAYNEQFFGPGTRLTVL.

The CDR3 sequence: CAIRRDFTDTQYF. The CDR3 nucleotides read TGTGCCATCAGGCGGGACTTCACAGATACGCAGTATTTT. The chain combines TRBV10-3 with TRBJ2-3; possibly TRBD2 for D (6 bases). This CDR3 is 13 amino acids long. Looked up from germline, CDR1 is ENHRY and CDR2 is SYGVKD. Deletions cut 6 bases from V and 2 bases from J, with 9 bases between.

The rearrangement links TRBV29-1 to TRBJ1-5; TRBD1 matches at 7 bases. The CDR3 consists of 13 residues. V was pared by 0 bases and J by 7 bases, with 3 bases of the junction left unmatched. The V gene's germline CDR1 is SQVTM and CDR2 ANQGSEA. The CDR3: CSVEEAGGQPQHF. The CDR3 DNA follows: TGCAGCGTTGAAGAAGCAGGGGGACAGCCCCAGCATTTT.

This clone was detected only once. The rearrangement uses TRBV7-2 and TRBJ2-5, with TRBD2 as a possible D gene (5 bases). The last part of the DNA fits TRBJ2-7 better; the J call may be wrong. Germline V gene lookup returns CDR1 SGHTA and CDR2 FQGNSA. The CDR3 contains 12 residues. This CDR3 is CASSRTPYEQYF. The CDR3, as DNA: TGTGCCAGCAGCCGGACTCCCTACGAGCAGTACTTC.

The chain joins TRBV7-2 to TRBJ2-7; 9 bases map to TRBD1. V lost 5 bases and J lost 5; bases outside the gene matches: 10. Germline V CDR1 and CDR2: SGHTA, FQGNSA. CDR3 size: 15 residues. CDR3 sequence: CASSQTGGSLNEQYF. CDR3 in DNA: TGTGCCAGCAGCCAAACAGGGGGCAGCCTCAACGAGCAGTACTTC.

The V gene is TRBV5-1, the J gene TRBJ2-2; maybe TRBD1 (5 bases). The ends were cut back, 2 bases at V and 4 bases at J, with 12 bases in the middle. CDR3 length: 15 residues. Germline assignment: CDR1 SGHRS and CDR2 YFSETQ. The CDR3 region is CASSFDSSSTGELFF. In DNA, the CDR3 is TGCGCCAGCAGCTTCGACAGCTCGAGCACCGGGGAGCTGTTTTTT.

J is TRBJ1-4 and V is TRBV18; 11 bases fit TRBD1. There are 16 residues in the CDR3. Germline V gene lookup returns CDR1 KGHSH and CDR2 LQKENI. With V trimmed by 3 bases and J by 7 bases, 7 bases remained unmatched. The CDR3 is CASSPWTGGGSEKLFF. CDR3 DNA: TGTGCCAGCTCACCTTGGACAGGGGGCGGAAGTGAAAAACTGTTTTTT.